This TCR beta chain was identified during a study of blood T cell repertoires in COVID-19. Overall study context: Acute and convalescent COVID-19 specimens originated in the United States, Italy and Spain. The cDNA or gDNA used as material had been derived from T cells, B-cell-depleted T cells, or PBMCs.

With 0 bases removed from V and 3 bases from J, the gap between germline ends came to 8 bases. Germline CDR1 and CDR2: SGDLS and YYNGEE. This CDR3 has 14 amino acids. As originally analysed: From reference gene primer amplification, estimates of nucleated cell counts were derived. Generated by immunoSEQ multiplex PCR, the TCRdb table keeps only in-frame clones and is missing some. V and J calls and clone size are those listed in that table; D and trimming were worked out from the DNA. The sample includes more than 95,000 clones, roughly four fifths of them seen just once. The V gene is TRBV9, the J gene TRBJ2-3; tentative D call: TRBD2 (6 bases). Sequences were obtained from peripheral blood. This TCR was sampled from a man aged 55 to 69 with acute or convalescent COVID-19. DNA for the CDR3: TGTGCCAGCAGCGTAGCGGGGGTTACAGATACGCAGTATTTT. This codes for CASSVAGVTDTQYF.